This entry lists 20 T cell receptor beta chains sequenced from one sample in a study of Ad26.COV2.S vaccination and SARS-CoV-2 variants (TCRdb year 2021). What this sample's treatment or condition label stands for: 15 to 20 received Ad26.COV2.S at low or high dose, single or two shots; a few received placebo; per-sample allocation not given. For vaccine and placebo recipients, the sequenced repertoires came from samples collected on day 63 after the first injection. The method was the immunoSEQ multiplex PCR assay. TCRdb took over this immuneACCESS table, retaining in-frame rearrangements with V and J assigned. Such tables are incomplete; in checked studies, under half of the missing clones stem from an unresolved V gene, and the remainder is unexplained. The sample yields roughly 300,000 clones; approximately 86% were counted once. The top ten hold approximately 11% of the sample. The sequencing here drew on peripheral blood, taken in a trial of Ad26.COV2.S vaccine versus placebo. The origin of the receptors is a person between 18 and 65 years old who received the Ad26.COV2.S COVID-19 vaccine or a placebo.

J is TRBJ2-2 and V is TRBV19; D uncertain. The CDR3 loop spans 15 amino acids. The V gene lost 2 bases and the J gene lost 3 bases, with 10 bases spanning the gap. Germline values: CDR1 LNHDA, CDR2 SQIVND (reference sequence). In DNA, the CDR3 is TGTGCCAGTAGTATATCGGCATCGGACACCGGGGAGCTGTTTTTT. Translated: CASSISASDTGELFF.

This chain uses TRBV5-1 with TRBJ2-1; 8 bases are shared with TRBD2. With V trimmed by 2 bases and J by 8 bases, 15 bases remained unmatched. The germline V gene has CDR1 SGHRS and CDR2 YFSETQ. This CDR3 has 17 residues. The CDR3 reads CASSFKRESQKSDEQFF. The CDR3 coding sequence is TGCGCCAGCAGCTTTAAGCGGGAGTCGCAGAAATCCGATGAGCAGTTCTTC.

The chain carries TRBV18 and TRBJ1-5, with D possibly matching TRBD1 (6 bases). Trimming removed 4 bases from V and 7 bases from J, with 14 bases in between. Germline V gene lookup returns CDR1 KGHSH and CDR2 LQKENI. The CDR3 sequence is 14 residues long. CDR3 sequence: CASSQGGRYQPQHF. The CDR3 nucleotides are TGTGCCAGCTCACAAGGGGGGCGGTACCAGCCCCAGCATTTT.

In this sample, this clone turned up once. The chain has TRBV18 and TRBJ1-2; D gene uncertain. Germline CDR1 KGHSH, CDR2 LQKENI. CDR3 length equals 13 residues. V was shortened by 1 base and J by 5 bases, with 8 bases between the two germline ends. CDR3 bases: TGTGCCAGCTCACCACAGGGCGGGTATGGCTACACCTTC. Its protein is CASSPQGGYGYTF.

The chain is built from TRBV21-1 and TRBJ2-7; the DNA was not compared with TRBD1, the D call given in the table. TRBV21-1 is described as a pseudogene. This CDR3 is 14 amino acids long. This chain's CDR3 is CASTTWDRAYEQYF. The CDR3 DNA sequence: TGTGCCAGCACCACATGGGACAGGGCCTACGAGCAGTACTTC.

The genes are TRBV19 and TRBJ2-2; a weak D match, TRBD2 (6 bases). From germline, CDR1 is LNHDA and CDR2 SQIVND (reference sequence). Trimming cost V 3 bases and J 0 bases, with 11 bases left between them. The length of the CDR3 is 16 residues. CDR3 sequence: CASSIGGVANTGELFF. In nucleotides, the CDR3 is TGTGCCAGTAGTATCGGCGGGGTCGCGAACACCGGGGAGCTGTTTTTT.

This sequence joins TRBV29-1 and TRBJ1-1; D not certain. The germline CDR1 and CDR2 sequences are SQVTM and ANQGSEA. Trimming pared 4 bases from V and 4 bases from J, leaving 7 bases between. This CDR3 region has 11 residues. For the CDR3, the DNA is TGCAGCGTTGGGCAGGTCACTGAAGCTTTCTTT. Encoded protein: CSVGQVTEAFF.

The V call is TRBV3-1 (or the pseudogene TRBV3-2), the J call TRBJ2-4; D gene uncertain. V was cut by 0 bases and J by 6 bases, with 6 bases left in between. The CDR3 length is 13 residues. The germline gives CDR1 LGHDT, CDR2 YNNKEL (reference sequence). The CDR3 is CASSQDLGNIQYF. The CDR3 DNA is TGTGCCAGCAGCCAAGATTTGGGAAACATTCAGTACTTC.

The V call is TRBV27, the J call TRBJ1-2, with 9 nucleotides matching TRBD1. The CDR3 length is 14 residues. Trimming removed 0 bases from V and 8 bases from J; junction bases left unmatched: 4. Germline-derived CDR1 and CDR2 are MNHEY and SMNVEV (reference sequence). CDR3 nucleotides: TGTGCCAGCAGTTTATCGGGACAGGGTCAAGGCTACACCTTC. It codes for CASSLSGQGQGYTF.

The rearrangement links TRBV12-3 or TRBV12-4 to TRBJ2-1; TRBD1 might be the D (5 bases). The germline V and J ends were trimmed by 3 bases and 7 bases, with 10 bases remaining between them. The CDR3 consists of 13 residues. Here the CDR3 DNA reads TGTGCCAGCAGTTTCGTCAGGGTGAATGAGCAGTTCTTC. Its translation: CASSFVRVNEQFF.

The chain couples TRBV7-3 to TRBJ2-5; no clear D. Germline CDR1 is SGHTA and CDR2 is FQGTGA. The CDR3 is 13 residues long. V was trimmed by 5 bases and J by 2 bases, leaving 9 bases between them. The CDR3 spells CASSRHVQETQYF. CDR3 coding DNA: TGTGCCAGCAGCAGACACGTGCAAGAGACCCAGTACTTC.

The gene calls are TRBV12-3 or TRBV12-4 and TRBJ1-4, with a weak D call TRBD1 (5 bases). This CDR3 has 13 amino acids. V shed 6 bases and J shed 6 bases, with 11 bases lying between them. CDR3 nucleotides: TGTGCCAGCAGCCAGGGTGAAGATGAAAAACTGTTTTTT. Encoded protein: CASSQGEDEKLFF.

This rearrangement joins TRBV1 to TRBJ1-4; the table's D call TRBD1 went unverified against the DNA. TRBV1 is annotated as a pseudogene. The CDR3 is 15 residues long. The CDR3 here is CTSSQGRGWHEKLFF. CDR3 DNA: TGCACCAGCAGCCAGGGCAGGGGGTGGCATGAAAAACTGTTTTTT.

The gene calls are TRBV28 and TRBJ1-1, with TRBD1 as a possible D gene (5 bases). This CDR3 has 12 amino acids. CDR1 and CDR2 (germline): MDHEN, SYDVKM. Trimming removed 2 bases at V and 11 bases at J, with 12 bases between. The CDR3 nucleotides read TGTGCCAGCAGTTTAGTTCAGGGTTTTGCTTTCTTT. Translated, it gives CASSLVQGFAFF.

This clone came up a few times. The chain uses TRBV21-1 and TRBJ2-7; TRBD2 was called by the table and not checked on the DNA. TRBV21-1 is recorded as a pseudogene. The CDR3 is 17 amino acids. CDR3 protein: CASSKGGGLADPRGQYF. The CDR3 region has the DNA TGTGCCAGCAGCAAAGGGGGCGGACTAGCGGATCCTAGGGGGCAGTACTTC.

Here the CDR3 DNA reads TGTGCCAGCAGCCAAGATTTTCTGGCAGGCTTCTCTGGGGCCAACGTCCTGACTTTC. Encoded protein: CASSQDFLAGFSGANVLTF. V and J are TRBV14 and TRBJ2-6; D ambiguous. Deletions cut 0 bases from V and 0 bases from J, with 15 bases between. Germline V CDR1 and CDR2: SGHDN, FVKESK. This CDR3 is 19 amino acids long.

The CDR3 DNA sequence: TGTGCCAGTAGTACCTCGGACAGGAACACACGCAATGAGCAGTTCTTC. Amino acids: CASSTSDRNTRNEQFF. The chain links TRBV19 to TRBJ2-1; TRBD1 aligns across 7 bases. Losses at the gene ends were 4 bases for V and 6 bases for J; bases not matched to a gene: 12. The V gene's germline CDR1 is LNHDA and CDR2 SQIVND (reference sequence). This CDR3 comprises 16 residues.

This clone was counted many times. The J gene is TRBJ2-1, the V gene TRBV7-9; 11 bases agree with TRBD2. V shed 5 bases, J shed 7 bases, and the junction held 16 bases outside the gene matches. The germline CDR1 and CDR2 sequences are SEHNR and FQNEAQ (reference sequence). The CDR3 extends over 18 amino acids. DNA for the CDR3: TGTGCCAGCAGCGCTAGCCCTGTAGCGGGAGGGCCGCGGAATGAGCAGTTCTTC. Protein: CASSASPVAGGPRNEQFF. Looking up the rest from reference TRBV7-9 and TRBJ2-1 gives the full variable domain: DTGVSQNPRHKITKRGQNVTFRCDPISEHNRLYWYRQTLGQGPEFLTYFQNEAQLEKSRLLSDRFSAERPKGSFSTLEIQRTEQGDSAMYLCASSASPVAGGPRNEQFFGPGTRLTVL.

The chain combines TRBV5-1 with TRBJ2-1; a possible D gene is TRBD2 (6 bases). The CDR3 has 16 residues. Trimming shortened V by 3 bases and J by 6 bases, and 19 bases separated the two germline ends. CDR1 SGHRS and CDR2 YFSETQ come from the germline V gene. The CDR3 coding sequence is TGCGCCAGCAGCTCCGGGACTTCCCTTTCTGTCAATGAGCAGTTCTTC. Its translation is CASSSGTSLSVNEQFF.

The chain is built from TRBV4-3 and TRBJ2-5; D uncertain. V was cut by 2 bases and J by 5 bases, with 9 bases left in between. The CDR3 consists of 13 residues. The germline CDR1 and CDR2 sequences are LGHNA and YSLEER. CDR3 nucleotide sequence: TGCGCCAGCAGCCAACGAGTGGGGGAGACCCAGTACTTC. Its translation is CASSQRVGETQYF.